The T cell receptor (beta chain) under discussion was sequenced for a study of shared clonotypes between healthy human individuals. Remarks on this clone: Its matching antigen is unknown.

Regarding the study as a whole: Clonotype sharing among donors, it was expected, would be affected by sequencing depth.

Naive CD8 cells lacked CD45RO, underwent positive selection for CCR7 and left out terminally differentiated effector memory CD45RA+ cells. Donors were healthy HIV-negative adults without recent acute infections or vaccinations. The CDR3 runs to 16 residues. The germline V gene has CDR1 MNHEY and CDR2 SVGAGI. Trimming removed 0 bases from V and 3 bases from J, with 12 bases in between. Clones were sequenced by immunoSEQ multiplex PCR, and TCRdb holds only the in-frame ones, with some missing. The sample records about 2.2 million clones, 93% being singletons. Sequencing was done on a sample of naive CD8+ T cells from PBMCs. The source of this sequence is a man between 18 and 35 years old in good health. Some clones in this sample may be carry-over from other donors' samples. The rearrangement links TRBV6-5 to TRBJ2-1; D might be TRBD1 or TRBD2, each matching 7 bases. CDR3 region: CASSYSARGGYNEQFF. CDR3 sequence (DNA): TGTGCCAGCAGTTACTCTGCCAGGGGGGGCTACAATGAGCAGTTCTTC.